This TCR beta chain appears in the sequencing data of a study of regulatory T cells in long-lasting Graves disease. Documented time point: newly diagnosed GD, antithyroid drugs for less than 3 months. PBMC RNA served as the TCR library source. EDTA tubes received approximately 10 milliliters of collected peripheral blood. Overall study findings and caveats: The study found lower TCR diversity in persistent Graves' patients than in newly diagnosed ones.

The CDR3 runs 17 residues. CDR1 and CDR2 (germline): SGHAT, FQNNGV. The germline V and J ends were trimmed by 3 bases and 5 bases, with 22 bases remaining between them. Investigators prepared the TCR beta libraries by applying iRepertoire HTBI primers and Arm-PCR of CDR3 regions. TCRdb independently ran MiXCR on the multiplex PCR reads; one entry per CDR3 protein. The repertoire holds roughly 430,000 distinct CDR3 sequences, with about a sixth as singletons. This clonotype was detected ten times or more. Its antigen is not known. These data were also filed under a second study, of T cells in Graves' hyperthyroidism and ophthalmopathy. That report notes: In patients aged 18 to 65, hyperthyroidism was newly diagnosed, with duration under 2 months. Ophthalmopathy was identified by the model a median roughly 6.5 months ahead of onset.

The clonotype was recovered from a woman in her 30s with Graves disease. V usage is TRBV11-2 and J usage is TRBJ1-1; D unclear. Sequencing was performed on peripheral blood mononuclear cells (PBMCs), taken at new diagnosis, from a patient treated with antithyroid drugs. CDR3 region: CASSFKLAAGSRTEAFF. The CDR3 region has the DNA TGTGCCAGCAGCTTCAAGCTTGCGGCAGGTTCCAGGACTGAAGCTTTCTTT.